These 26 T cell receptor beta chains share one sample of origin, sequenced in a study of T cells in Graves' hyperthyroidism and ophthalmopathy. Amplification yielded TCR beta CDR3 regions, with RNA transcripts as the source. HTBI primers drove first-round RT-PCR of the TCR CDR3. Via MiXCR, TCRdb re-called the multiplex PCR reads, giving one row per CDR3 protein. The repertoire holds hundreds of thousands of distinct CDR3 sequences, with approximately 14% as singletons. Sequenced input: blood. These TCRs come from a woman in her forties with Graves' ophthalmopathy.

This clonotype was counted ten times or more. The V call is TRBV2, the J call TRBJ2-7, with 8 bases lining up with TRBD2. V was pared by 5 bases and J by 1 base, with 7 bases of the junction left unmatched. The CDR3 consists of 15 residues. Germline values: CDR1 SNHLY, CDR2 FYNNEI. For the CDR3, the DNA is TGTGCCAGCAGTTCCGGAAGACTAGCGTCCTACGAGCAGTACTTC. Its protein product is CASSSGRLASYEQYF.

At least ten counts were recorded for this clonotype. CDR3 DNA: TGCAGTGCTCGGGCCCCCGCCGATAGCAATCAGCCCCAGCATTTT. It specifies CSARAPADSNQPQHF. V gene TRBV20-1 combines with J gene TRBJ1-5; the D is unclear. CDR3 length equals 15 residues. Trimming shortened V by 5 bases and J by 0 bases, and 14 bases separated the two germline ends. Germline loops: CDR1 DFQATT, CDR2 SNEGSKA (reference sequence).

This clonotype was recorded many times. The DNA for the CDR3 is TGCAGTGCCGCCTGGACAGTTAACTATGGCTACACCTTC. Amino acid sequence: CSAAWTVNYGYTF. The chain is built from TRBV20-1 and TRBJ1-2; possibly TRBD1 for D (6 bases). This CDR3 is built from 13 residues. CDR1 DFQATT and CDR2 SNEGSKA come from the germline V gene (reference sequence). V lost 6 bases to trimming and J lost 1 base, with 12 bases between them.

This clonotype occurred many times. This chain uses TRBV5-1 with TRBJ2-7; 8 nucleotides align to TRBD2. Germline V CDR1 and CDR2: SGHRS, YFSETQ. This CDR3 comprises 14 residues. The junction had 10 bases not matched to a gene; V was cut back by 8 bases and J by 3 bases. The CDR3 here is CARALGAGGYEQYF. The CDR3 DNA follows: TGCGCCAGGGCCCTTGGGGCGGGGGGCTACGAGCAGTACTTC.

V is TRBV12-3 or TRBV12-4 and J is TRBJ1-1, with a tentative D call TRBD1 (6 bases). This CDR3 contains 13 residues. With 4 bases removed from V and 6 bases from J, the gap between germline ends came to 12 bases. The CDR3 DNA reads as TGTGCCAGCAGTTACAGGGAGGCGGCTGAAGCTTTCTTT. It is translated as CASSYREAAEAFF.

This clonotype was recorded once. The CDR3 bases are TGTGCCAGCAGCCCCGGACAGACGCCTAATTCACCCCTCCACTTT. Its translation: CASSPGQTPNSPLHF. The chain combines TRBV11-1 with TRBJ1-6; possibly TRBD1 for D (6 bases). CDR1 is SGHAT, CDR2 FQDESV, per germline (reference sequence). The CDR3 contains 15 residues. Between the trimmed V and J ends, which lost 5 bases and 6 bases, there was a span of 14 bases.

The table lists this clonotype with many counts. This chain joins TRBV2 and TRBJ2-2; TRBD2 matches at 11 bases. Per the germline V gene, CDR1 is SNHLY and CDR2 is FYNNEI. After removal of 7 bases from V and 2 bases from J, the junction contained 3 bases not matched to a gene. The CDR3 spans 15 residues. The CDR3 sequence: CASKTSGSNTGELFF. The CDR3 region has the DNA TGTGCCAGCAAAACTAGCGGGAGCAACACCGGGGAGCTGTTTTTT.

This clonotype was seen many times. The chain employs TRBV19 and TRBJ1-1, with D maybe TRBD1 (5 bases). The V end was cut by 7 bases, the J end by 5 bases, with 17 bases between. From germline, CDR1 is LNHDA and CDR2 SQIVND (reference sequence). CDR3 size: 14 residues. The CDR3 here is CASTMIGGETEAFF. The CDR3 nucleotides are TGTGCCAGTACTATGATTGGAGGGGAGACTGAAGCTTTCTTT. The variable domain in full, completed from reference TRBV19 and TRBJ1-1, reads DGGITQSPKYLFRKEGQNVTLSCEQNLNHDAMYWYRQDPGQGLRLIYYSQIVNDFQKGDIAEGYSVSREKKESFPLTVTSAQKNPTAFYLCASTMIGGETEAFFGQGTRLTVV.

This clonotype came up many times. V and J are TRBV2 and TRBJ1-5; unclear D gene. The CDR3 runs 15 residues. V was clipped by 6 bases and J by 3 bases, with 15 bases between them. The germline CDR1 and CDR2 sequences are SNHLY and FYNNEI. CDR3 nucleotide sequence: TGTGCCAGCAGCGCCGGGATTATAGACAATCAGCCCCAGCATTTT. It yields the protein CASSAGIIDNQPQHF.

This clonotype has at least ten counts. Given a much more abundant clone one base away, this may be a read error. The CDR3 DNA is TGTGCCAGCAATCATAATCCTTCTCCAGGGGGCCTCTATGGCTACACCTTC. This encodes CASNHNPSPGGLYGYTF. The chain employs TRBV12-3 or TRBV12-4 and TRBJ1-2, with 8 bases aligning to TRBD1. V shed 7 bases and J 4 bases; nucleotides not matched to a gene: 17. The CDR3 consists of 17 residues.

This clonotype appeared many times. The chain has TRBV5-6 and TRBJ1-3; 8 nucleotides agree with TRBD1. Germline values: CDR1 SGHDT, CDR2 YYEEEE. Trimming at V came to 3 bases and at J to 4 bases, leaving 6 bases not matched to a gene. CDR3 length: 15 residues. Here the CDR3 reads CASSSFQGAGNTIYF. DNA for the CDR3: TGTGCCAGCAGCTCCTTTCAGGGGGCCGGAAACACCATATATTTT.

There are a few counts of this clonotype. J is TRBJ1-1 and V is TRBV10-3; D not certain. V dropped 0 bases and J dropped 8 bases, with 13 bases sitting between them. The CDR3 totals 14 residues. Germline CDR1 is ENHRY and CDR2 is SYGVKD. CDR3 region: CAISESSVSLEAFF. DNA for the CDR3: TGTGCCATCAGTGAGTCCTCGGTCAGCCTCGAAGCTTTCTTT.

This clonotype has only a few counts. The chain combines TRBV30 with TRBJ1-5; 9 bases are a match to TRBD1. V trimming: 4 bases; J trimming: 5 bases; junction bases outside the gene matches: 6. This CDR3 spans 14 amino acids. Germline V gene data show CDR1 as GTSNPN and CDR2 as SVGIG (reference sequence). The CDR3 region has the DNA TGTGCCTGGACAGGACAGGGGCGAGATCAGCCCCAGCATTTT. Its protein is CAWTGQGRDQPQHF.

DNA for the CDR3: TGTGCCAGCAGTTCCACAGGGCTTCGAGGCTACACCTTC. Translation: CASSSTGLRGYTF. V usage is TRBV6-2 or TRBV6-3 and J usage is TRBJ1-2; D is possibly TRBD1 (6 bases). Germline V gene data show CDR1 as MNHEY and CDR2 as SVGEGT. V was pared by 4 bases and J by 8 bases, with 14 bases between. The CDR3 is 13 residues long.

CDR3 nucleotide sequence: TGTGCCAGCAGTTCTGGGTGGGGACAGGGGGACGGCGAGCAGTACTTC. Amino acid sequence: CASSSGWGQGDGEQYF. The chain joins TRBV25-1 to TRBJ2-7, with 11 bases lining up with TRBD1. The CDR3 runs 16 residues. Germline V gives CDR1 MGHDK, CDR2 SYGVNS. V lost 5 bases to trimming and J lost 6 bases; unmatched junction nucleotides: 12.

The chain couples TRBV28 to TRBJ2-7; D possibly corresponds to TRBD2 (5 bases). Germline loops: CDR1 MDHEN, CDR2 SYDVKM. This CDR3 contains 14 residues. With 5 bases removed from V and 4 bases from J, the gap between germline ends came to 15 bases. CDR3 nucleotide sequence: TGTGCCAGCAGTAGCCCTCGGGGAGATTACGAGCAGTACTTC. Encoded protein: CASSSPRGDYEQYF.

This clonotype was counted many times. In nucleotides, the CDR3 is TGTGCCAGCAGCGGAGTTTCGGGTCCCTACGAGCAGTACTTC. Translating it yields CASSGVSGPYEQYF. The chain recombines TRBV7-9 with TRBJ2-7; D remains unclear. The CDR3 extends over 14 amino acids. Germline lookup yields CDR1 SEHNR and CDR2 FQNEAQ (reference sequence). V lost 5 bases and J lost 2, with 13 bases in between.

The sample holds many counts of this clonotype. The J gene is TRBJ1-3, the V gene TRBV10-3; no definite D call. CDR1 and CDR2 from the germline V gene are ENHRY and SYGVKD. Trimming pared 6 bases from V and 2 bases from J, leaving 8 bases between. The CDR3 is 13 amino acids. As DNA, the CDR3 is TGTGCCATCAGGGCGCCCCCTGGAAACACCATATATTTT. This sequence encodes CAIRAPPGNTIYF.

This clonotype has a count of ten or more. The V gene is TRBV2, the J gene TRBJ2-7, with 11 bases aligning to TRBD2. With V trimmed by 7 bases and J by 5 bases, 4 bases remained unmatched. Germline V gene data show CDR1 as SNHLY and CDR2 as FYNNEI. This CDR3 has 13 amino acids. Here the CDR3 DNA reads TGTGCCAGCACCACTAGCGGGAGTAACGAGCAGTACTTC. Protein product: CASTTSGSNEQYF.

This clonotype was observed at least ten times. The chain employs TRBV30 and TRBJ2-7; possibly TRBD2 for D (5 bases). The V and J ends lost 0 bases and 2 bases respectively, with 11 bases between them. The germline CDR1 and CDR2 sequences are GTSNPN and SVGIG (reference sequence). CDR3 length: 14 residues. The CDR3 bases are TGTGCCTGGAGTGTACGCGGACTTACCTACGAGCAGTACTTC. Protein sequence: CAWSVRGLTYEQYF.

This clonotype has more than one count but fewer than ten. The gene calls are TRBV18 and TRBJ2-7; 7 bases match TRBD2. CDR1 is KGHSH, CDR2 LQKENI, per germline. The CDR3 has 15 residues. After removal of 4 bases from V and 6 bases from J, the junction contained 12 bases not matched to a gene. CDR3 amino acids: CASSLGASGPREQYF. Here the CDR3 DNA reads TGTGCCAGCTCACTGGGAGCTAGCGGCCCTCGCGAGCAGTACTTC.

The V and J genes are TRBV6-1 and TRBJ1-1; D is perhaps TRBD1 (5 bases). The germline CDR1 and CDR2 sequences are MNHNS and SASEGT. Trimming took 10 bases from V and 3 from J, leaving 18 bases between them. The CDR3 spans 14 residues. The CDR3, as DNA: TGTGCCACCAACCCCAGGGAACGGGACACTGAAGCTTTCTTT. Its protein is CATNPRERDTEAFF.

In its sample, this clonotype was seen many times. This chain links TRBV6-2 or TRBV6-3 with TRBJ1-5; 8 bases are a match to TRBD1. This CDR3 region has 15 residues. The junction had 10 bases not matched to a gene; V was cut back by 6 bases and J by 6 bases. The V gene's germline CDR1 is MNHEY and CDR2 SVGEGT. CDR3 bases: TGTGCCAGCAGACCGGGACAGGACCGGGCTCAGCCCCAGCATTTT. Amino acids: CASRPGQDRAQPQHF.

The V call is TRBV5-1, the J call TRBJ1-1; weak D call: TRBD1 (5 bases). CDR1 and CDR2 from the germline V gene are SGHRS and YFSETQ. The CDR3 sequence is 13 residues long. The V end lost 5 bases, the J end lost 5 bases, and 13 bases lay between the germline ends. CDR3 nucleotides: TGCGCCAGCAGTCAACCTACAGGAACTGAAGCTTTCTTT. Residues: CASSQPTGTEAFF.

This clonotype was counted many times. The chain's CDR3 is CASSLETGPSYEQYF. CDR3 coding DNA: TGTGCCAGCAGCTTAGAAACGGGTCCCTCCTACGAGCAGTACTTC. The chain has TRBV7-3 and TRBJ2-7; D is ambiguous. The CDR3 totals 15 residues. Trimming took off 2 bases at V and 0 bases at J, with 11 bases between the two ends. From germline, CDR1 is SGHTA and CDR2 FQGTGA.

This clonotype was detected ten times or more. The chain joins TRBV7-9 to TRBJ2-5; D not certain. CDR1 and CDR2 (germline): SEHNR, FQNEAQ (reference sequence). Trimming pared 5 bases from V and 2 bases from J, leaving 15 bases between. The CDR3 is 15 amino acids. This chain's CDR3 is CASSPPARSQETQYF. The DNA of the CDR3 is TGTGCCAGCAGCCCTCCGGCTCGGTCACAAGAGACCCAGTACTTC.